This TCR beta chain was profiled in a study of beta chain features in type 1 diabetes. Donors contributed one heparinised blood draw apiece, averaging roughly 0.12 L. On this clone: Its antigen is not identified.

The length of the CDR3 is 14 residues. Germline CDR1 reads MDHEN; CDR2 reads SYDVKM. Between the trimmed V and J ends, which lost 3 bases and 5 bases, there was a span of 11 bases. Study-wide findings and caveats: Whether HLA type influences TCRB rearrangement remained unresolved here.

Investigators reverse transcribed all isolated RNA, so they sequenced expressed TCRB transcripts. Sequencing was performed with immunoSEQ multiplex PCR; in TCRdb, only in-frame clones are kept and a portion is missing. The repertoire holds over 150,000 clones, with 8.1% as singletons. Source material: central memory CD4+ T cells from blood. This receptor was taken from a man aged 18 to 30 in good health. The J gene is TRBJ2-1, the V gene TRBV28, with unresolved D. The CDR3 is CASSLTLPNNEQFF. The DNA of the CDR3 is TGTGCCAGCAGTTTGACTCTTCCCAACAATGAGCAGTTCTTC. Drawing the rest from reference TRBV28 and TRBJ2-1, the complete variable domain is DVKVTQSSRYLVKRTGEKVFLECVQDMDHENMFWYRQDPGLGLRLIYFSYDVKMKEKGDIPEGYSVSREKKERFSLILESASTNQTSMYLCASSLTLPNNEQFFGPGTRLTVL.